This TCR beta chain was profiled in a study of response to subunit inactivated influenza vaccine. The CDR3 contains 12 residues. Germline CDR1 is SQVTM and CDR2 is ANQGSEA. V lost 6 bases to trimming and J lost 0 bases, with 8 bases between them. This clonotype was found a few times. Via MiXCR, TCRdb re-called the RT-PCR reads, giving one row per CDR3 protein. The sample carries hundreds of thousands of distinct CDR3 sequences, about 25% recorded once. This sample comprised CD4+ T cells sorted from PBMCs, obtained more than 4 days after vaccination. This sequence joins TRBV29-1 and TRBJ2-5, with D possibly being TRBD2 (5 bases). The receptor was isolated from a man aged 50-60 years who received an inactivated influenza vaccine. DNA for the CDR3: TGCAGCGTATCACTAGACCAAGAGACCCAGTACTTC. It yields the protein CSVSLDQETQYF.